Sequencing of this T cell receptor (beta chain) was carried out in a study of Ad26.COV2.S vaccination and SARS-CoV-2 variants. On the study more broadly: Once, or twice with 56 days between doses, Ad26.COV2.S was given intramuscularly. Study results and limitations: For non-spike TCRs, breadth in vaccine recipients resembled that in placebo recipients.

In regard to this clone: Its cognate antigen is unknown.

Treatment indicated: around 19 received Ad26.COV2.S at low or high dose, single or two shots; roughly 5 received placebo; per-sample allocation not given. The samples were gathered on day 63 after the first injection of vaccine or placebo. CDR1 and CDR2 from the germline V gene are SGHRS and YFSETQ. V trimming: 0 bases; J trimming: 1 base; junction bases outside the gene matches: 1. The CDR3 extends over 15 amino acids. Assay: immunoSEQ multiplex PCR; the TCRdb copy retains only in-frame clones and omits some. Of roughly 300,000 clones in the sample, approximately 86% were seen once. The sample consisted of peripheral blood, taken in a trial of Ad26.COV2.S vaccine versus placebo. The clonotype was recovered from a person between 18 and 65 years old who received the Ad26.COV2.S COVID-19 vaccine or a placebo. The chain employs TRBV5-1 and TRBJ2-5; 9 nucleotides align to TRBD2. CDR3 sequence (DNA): TGCGCCAGCAGCTTGGGACTAGCGGTCCAAGAGACCCAGTACTTC. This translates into CASSLGLAVQETQYF.